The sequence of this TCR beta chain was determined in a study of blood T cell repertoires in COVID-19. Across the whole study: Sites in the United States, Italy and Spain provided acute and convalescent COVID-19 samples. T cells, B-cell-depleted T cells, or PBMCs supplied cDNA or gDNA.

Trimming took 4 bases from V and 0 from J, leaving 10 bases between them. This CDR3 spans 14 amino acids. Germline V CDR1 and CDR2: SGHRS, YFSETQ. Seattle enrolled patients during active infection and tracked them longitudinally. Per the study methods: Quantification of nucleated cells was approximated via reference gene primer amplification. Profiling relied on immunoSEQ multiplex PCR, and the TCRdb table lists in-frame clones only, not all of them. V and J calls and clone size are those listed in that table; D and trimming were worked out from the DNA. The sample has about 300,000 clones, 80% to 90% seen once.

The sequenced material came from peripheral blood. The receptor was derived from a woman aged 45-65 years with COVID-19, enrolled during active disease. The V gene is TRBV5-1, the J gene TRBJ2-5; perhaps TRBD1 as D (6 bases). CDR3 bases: TGCGCCAGCAGCGAGGGGACAAACCAAGAGACCCAGTACTTC. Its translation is CASSEGTNQETQYF.